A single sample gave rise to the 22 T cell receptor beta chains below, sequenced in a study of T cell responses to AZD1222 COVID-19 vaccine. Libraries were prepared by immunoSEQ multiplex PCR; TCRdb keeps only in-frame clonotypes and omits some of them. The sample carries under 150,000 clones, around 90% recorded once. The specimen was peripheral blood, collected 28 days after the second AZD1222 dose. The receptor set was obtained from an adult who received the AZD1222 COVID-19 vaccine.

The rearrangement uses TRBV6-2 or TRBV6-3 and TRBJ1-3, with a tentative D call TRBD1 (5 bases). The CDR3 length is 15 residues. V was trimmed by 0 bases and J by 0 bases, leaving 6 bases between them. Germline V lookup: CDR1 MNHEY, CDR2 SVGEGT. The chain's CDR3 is CASSYSGTSGNTIYF. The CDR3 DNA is TGTGCCAGCAGTTACTCCGGGACCTCTGGAAACACCATATATTTT.

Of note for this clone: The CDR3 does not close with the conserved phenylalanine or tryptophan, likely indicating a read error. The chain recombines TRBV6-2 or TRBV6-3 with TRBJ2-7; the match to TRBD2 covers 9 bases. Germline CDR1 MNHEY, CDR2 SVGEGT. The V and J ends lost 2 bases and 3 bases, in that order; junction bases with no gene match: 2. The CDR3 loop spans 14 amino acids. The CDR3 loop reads CASSYSGRLYEQYL. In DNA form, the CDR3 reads TGTGCCAGCAGTTACAGCGGGAGGCTCTACGAGCAGTACCTC.

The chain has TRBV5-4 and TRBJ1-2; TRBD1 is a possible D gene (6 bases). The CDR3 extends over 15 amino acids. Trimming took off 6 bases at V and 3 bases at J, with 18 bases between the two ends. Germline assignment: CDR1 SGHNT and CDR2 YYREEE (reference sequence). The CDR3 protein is CASTQKKGVHYGYTF. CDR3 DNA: TGTGCCAGCACCCAAAAGAAGGGGGTACACTATGGCTACACCTTC.

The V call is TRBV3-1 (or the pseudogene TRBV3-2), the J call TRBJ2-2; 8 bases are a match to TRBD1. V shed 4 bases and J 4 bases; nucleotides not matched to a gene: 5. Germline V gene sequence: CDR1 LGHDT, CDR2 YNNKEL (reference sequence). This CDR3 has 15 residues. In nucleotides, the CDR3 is TGTGCCAGCAGCCTGGGACAGGTGGTCACCGGGGAGCTGTTTTTT. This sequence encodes CASSLGQVVTGELFF.

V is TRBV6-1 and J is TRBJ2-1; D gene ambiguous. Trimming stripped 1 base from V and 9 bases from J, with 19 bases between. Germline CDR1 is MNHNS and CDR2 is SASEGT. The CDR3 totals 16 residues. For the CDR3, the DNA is TGTGCCAGCAGTGAAGATAAAGGAGTTAAGTTTCGTGAGCAGTTCTTC. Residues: CASSEDKGVKFREQFF.

For the CDR3, the DNA is TGTGCCAGTAGTATGCGCGGTGGGACTAGCGGGGTTTCTCAGTACTTC. Translating it yields CASSMRGGTSGVSQYF. This chain uses TRBV19 with TRBJ2-5, with 13 bases that match TRBD2. The trim removed 3 bases at V and 11 bases at J, leaving 12 bases unmatched. The CDR3 is 16 amino acids. Per germline, CDR1 LNHDA and CDR2 SQIVND (reference sequence). The entire variable domain, with the rest obtained from reference TRBV19 and TRBJ2-5, is as follows: DGGITQSPKYLFRKEGQNVTLSCEQNLNHDAMYWYRQDPGQGLRLIYYSQIVNDFQKGDIAEGYSVSREKKESFPLTVTSAQKNPTAFYLCASSMRGGTSGVSQYFGPGTRLLVL.

The CDR3 reads CASSPGTATEDEKLFF. As DNA, the CDR3 is TGTGCCAGCAGCCCGGGGACGGCGACGGAGGACGAAAAACTGTTTTTT. The chain is built from TRBV7-6 and TRBJ1-4; tentatively, D is TRBD1 (5 bases). The CDR3 runs to 16 residues. Germline V gene lookup returns CDR1 SGHVS and CDR2 FNYEAQ. Trimming took 5 bases from V and 8 from J, leaving 21 bases between them.

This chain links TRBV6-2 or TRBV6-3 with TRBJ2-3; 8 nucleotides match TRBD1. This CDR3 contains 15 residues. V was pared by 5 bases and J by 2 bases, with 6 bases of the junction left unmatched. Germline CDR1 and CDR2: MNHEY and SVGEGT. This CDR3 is CASSRDRRFTDTQYF. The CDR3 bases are TGTGCCAGCAGTCGGGACAGGAGATTCACAGATACGCAGTATTTT.

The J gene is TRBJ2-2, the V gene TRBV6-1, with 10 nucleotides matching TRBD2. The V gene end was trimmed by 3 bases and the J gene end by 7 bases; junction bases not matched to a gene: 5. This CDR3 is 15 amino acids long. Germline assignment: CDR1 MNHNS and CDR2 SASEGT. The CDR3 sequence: CASSEASGSGGELFF. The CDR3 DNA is TGTGCCAGCAGTGAGGCTAGCGGGAGTGGCGGGGAGCTGTTTTTT.

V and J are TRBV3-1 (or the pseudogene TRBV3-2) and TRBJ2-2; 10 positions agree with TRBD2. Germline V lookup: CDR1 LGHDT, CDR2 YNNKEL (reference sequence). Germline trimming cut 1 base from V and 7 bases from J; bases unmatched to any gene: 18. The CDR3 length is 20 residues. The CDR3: CASSQARTSGLPRGGGELFF. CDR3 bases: TGTGCCAGCAGCCAAGCGAGGACTAGCGGTCTACCCCGGGGGGGCGGGGAGCTGTTTTTT.

The CDR3 bases are TGCAGCGCCCGACAGGAGAACCGCAATGAGCAGTTCTTC. Translation: CSARQENRNEQFF. This chain connects TRBV29-1 to TRBJ2-1; D perhaps matches TRBD1 (6 bases). The CDR3 totals 13 residues. V gave up 7 bases and J gave up 6 bases, with 16 bases separating them. The germline V gene encodes CDR1 SQVTM and CDR2 ANQGSEA.

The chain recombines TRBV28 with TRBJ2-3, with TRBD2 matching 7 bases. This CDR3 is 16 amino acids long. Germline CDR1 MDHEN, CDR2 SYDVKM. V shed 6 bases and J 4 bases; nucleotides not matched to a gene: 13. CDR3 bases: TGTGCCAGCAGCCCCGGGTGGGGGAGGGTCGCAGATACGCAGTATTTT. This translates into CASSPGWGRVADTQYF. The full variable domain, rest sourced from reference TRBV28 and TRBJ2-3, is DVKVTQSSRYLVKRTGEKVFLECVQDMDHENMFWYRQDPGLGLRLIYFSYDVKMKEKGDIPEGYSVSREKKERFSLILESASTNQTSMYLCASSPGWGRVADTQYFGPGTRLTVL.

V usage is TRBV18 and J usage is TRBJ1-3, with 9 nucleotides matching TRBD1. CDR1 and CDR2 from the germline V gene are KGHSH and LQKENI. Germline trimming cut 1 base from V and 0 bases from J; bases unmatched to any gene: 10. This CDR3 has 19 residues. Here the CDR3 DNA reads TGTGCCAGCTCACCACGACAGGGGGGAGCTCCCGTCTCTGGAAACACCATATATTTT. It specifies CASSPRQGGAPVSGNTIYF.

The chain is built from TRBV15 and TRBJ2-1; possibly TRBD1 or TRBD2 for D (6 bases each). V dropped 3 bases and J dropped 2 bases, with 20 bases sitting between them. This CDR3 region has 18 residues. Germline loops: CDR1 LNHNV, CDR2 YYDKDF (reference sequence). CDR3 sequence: CATSSPGGGTQTYNEQFF. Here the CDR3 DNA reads TGTGCCACCAGCAGTCCTGGGGGCGGGACACAGACCTACAATGAGCAGTTCTTC.

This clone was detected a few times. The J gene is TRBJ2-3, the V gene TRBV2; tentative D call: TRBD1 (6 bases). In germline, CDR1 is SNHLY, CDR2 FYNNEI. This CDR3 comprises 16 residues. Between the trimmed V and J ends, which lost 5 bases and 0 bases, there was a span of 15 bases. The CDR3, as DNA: TGTGCCAGCAGTCTGACAGGTTCCGGTAGCACAGATACGCAGTATTTT. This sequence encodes CASSLTGSGSTDTQYF.

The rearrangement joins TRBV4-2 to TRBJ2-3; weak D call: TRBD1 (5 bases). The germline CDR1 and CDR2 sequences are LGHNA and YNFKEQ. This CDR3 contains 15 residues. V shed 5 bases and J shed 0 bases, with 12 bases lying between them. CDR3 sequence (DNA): TGTGCCAGCAGCAAGACAGCCCCGAGCACAGATACGCAGTATTTT. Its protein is CASSKTAPSTDTQYF.

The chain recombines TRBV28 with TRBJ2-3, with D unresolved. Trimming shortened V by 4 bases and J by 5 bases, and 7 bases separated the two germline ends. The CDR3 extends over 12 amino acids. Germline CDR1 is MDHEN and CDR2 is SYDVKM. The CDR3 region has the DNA TGTGCCAGCAGTTCTCTTGGAGATACGCAGTATTTT. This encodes CASSSLGDTQYF.

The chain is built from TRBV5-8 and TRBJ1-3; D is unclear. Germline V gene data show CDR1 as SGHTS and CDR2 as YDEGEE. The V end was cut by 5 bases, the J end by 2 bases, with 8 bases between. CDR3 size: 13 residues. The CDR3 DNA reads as TGTGCCAGCAGGAGGACGGCTGGAAACACCATATATTTT. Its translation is CASRRTAGNTIYF. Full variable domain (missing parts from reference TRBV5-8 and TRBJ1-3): EAGVTQSPTHLIKTRGQQATLRCSPISGHTSVYWYQQALGLGLQFLLWYDEGEERNRGNFPPRFSGRQFPNYSSELNVNALELEDSALYLCASRRTAGNTIYFGEGSWLTVV.

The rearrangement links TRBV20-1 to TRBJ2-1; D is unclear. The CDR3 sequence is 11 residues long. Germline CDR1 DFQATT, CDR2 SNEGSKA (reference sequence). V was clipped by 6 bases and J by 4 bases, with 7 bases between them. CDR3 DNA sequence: TGCAGTGCGCCGACTTACAATGAGCAGTTCTTC. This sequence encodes CSAPTYNEQFF.

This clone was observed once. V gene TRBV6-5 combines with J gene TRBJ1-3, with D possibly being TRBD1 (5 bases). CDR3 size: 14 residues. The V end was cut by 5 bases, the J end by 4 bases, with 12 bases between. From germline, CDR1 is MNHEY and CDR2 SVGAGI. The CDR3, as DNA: TGTGCCAGCAGTCGGGACGGTGGAGGAAACACCATATATTTT. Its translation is CASSRDGGGNTIYF.

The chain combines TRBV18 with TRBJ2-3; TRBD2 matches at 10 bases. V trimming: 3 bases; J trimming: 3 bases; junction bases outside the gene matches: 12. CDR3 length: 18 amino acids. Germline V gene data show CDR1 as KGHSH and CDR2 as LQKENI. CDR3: CASSPPERGGPGTDTQYF. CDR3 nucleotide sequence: TGTGCCAGCTCACCCCCCGAGCGGGGGGGCCCGGGGACAGATACGCAGTATTTT. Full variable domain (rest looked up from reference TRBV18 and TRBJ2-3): NAGVMQNPRHLVRRRGQEARLRCSPMKGHSHVYWYRQLPEEGLKFMVYLQKENIIDESGMPKERFSAEFPKEGPSILRIQQVVRGDSAAYFCASSPPERGGPGTDTQYFGPGTRLTVL.

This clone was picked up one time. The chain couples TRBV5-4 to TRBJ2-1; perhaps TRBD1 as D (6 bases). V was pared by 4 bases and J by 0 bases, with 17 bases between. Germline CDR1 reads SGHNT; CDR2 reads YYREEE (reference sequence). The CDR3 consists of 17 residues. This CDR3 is CASSPTPGHSSYNEQFF. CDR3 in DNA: TGTGCCAGCAGCCCTACCCCGGGACATAGCTCCTACAATGAGCAGTTCTTC.